This T cell receptor (beta chain) stems from a study of T cells after yellow fever vaccination. The study, taken as a whole, reports: Peak timing came faster in the weaker secondary response, day 5 versus 15.

On this clonotype: Antigen: not known.

Each CDR3 protein is one row after TCRdb ran MiXCR on the 5' RACE reads. The table records approximately 450,000 distinct CDR3 sequences, approximately 19% of them present only once. From germline, CDR1 is SNHLY and CDR2 FYNNEI. The CDR3 sequence is 11 residues long. V was trimmed by 3 bases and J by 15 bases, leaving 12 bases between them. The V gene is TRBV2, the J gene TRBJ1-5; D gene ambiguous. Sample: PBMCs, taken before the yellow fever booster vaccination. This clonotype was obtained from a man aged 18 to 29 who received the YFV17D yellow fever vaccine. In nucleotides, the CDR3 is TGTGCCAGCAGTGATGGCGTGGTAGGGCATTTT. This gives the protein CASSDGVVGHF.